This TCR beta chain was retrieved from a study of cytomegalovirus exposure and HLA in healthy donors. Study overall: The 95 million to 120 million unique TCR beta sequences, from about 180 million T cells, were found by an earlier analysis.

General study points: Differences between HLA loci emerged in a later analysis of TCR association rates, with DRB1 most and HLA-C fewest.

A remark on this clone: Its target is unknown.

Primers included in the PCR were 60 Vbeta and 13 Jbeta primers. Data came from immunoSEQ multiplex PCR; TCRdb stores just in-frame clones and leaves some out. The table has 140,000 to 150,000 clones, over 80% seen once; the top ten hold roughly 2.9%. The V end lost 1 base, the J end lost 6 bases, and 13 bases lay between the germline ends. There are 15 residues in the CDR3. Germline V CDR1 and CDR2: LNHDA, SQIVND (reference sequence). This chain uses TRBV19 with TRBJ1-5; D is possibly TRBD1 (6 bases). Material for sequencing was PBMCs. The source is a woman aged 25 to 39 in good health and CMV-seronegative. The CDR3 DNA follows: TGTGCCAGTAGTATAGTGGCAGGGGCAGGTCAGCCCCAGCATTTT. This encodes CASSIVAGAGQPQHF.